One T cell receptor beta chain is described in this entry. Its antigen specificity is not known. The sample holds no much larger clone one base away, and base qualities are not on file. This specimen comes from a study of response to subunit inactivated influenza vaccine listed by TCRdb under 2018. Describing the broader study: To follow how T cells responded to a trivalent subunit inactivated influenza vaccine, the researchers relied on deep quantitative profiling of the T cell receptor repertoire. The study at large found these results: It was suggested by the authors that each seasonal influenza vaccination may recruit only a limited number of new T cells.

The method behind the library was RT-PCR. The sample was run on an Illumina HiSeq 2500. The public sequencing data were trimmed at Q25 with fastp and processed into clonotypes with MiXCR by TCRdb, which kept only in-frame beta chains. Records with the same CDR3 protein are collapsed into one entry carrying the most frequent genes and DNA. In this sample the table shows hundreds of thousands of distinct CDR3 sequences, about 12% of which occur a single time. Roughly 10% of the sample comes from the top ten. Trimming accounts for 1 base at V and 5 bases at J, while the number of junction bases matched to no gene is 6. Taken from the germline V gene, the CDR1 and CDR2 loops are ENHRY and SYGVKD. Spanning cysteine to phenylalanine, the CDR3 consists of 15 amino acids. Only the CDR3 DNA is retained, 45 bases long and in frame from the first base.

This clonotype originated in a man aged 45 to 65 who received an inactivated influenza vaccine. Donor details come from another sample of the same person, matched by shared clones. The chain couples TRBV10-3 to TRBJ2-5; 8 bases in the junction line up with TRBD1. The sample in question was PBMCs from blood, obtained on the day of vaccination. The CDR3 protein is CAISEWDRPAETQYF. The nucleotide sequence is TGTGCCATCAGTGAGTGGGACAGGCCCGCCGAGACCCAGTACTTC.